The T cell receptor beta chain described here comes from a study of shared clonotypes between healthy human individuals (dated by TCRdb to about 2020). At the level of the whole study: Two women and three men aged 18 to 49 years were included in the cohort. For each donor, CD4 naive and CD4 memory were each given three plates, CD8 naive was given two plates, and CD8 memory was given one plate. The study deeply sequenced blood TCR repertoires of about 5 healthy adults to estimate repertoire size and the extent of clonotype sharing between individuals. To increase sequencing depth and limit assay-specific biases, TCR repertoire library preparation and sequencing were carried out by different laboratories using diverse techniques. Between about 0.8 and 8.9 billion PBMCs per donor were obtained by leukapheresis. The paper's findings and limits, for the study overall: Rarefaction of sorted-subset datasets indicated incomplete sequencing despite the large sequencing depth. Sharing across a few donors was observed for about 4.8% of naive CD4, about 3.2% of naive CD8, 2.3% of memory CD4, and 0.4% of memory CD8 clonotypes. Sampling was restricted to blood, and TCR repertoires in tissue are likely to differ from TCR repertoires in blood. Because the study included a small number of donors, the genetic and exposure-history diversity represented was limited. Compared with non-shared clonotypes, the clonotypes found in all four sorted-subset donors had higher generation probabilities. Naive subsets generally had larger estimated clonotype richness than memory subsets. Based on pairwise subsampling, the degree of clonotype sharing among donors was expected to be affected by sequencing depth.

As for this clone: This clone's antigen is unknown. No base quality values were provided; no much bigger clone lies one nucleotide off.

The donors were healthy, HIV-negative adults with no recently reported acute infections or vaccinations. Every donor was a Caucasian adult residing in Nashville, Tennessee, USA. Magnetic negative selection was used to enrich CD4+ T cells, after which naive cells were positively selected on CD45RA and the negative fraction became the memory subset. After blood collection by leukapheresis, PBMCs were isolated using Ficoll-Histopaque density gradient centrifugation and then cryopreserved in the vapor phase of liquid nitrogen. Analytical flow cytometry was used to check the purity and quantity of each magnetically sorted T cell population. Genomic DNA was isolated from each sorted fraction and quantified by UV absorbance on a Nanodrop 2000c. Using the deep immunoSEQ assay, multiplex PCR amplified TCR CDR3 regions from genomic DNA. Extracted genomic DNA from each cell subset was distributed evenly across all wells of several immunoSEQ 96-well plates, and each plate was treated as a replicate. For sorted subsets, each replicate PCR was loaded with around 220 ng genomic DNA, equivalent to 30,000 or so T cell genomes. Purified libraries were quantified with a Qubit 3.0 fluorometer, sized on a Bioanalyzer 2100, and re-quantified with the KAPA Library Quantification kit. Every immunoSEQ 96-well plate was sequenced on a dedicated single-read 150-cycle Illumina NextSeq 550 flow cell. Regarding the original processing steps: Because the immunoSEQ output held only junctional sequences and lacked quality scores, the filtering could not match the filtering applied to full-length reads. To assign V/J genes and CDR3, sequences were annotated against IMGT germline references using PyIR, a Python wrapper for IgBLAST v1.9. Reads were filtered out if the reads had weak V/J assignments (E-value above 1e-6), no CDR3, stop codons, out-of-frame junctions, or ambiguous translated residues. V3J clonotypes were defined as sequences sharing an identical inferred V gene, J gene, and CDR3 amino acid sequence. The percentage overlap between two repertoires was calculated by dividing the number of shared unique clonotypes by the size of the smaller repertoire. Three approaches were used to assess repertoire richness: RTK rarefaction, the Chao1 estimator, and Recon v2.1 estimates of unobserved clonotypes. Generation probabilities were computed with OLGA for all TCRbeta clonotypes obtained by the gDNA method from a few donors. The source is immuneACCESS, and TCRdb retained only in-frame sequences with V and J called. Part of the clones is not carried over; for the studies checked, unresolved V genes explain less than half of this, and the remainder is unexplained. V and J calls and clone size are as listed in that table; D and trimming were resolved from the DNA. The sample table records around 2.5 million clones; approximately 94% of these occur just once. The top ten clonotypes cover approximately 0.35% of the sample.

V is pruned by 10 bases and J by 5 bases, leaving 5 bases of the junction without a gene match. CDR1 and CDR2, per the germline V gene, are SGHDN and FVKESK. Its CDR3 holds 12 amino acids, cysteine through phenylalanine. The kept DNA is CDR3 alone, 36 bases in frame from the first base. Sequencing was performed on naive CD4+ T cells from PBMCs. Interpreted using the paper, the cell subset or site label stands for: CD45RA+ positively selected. The sequence derives from a man younger than 35 in good health. Some clones in this sample may be carry-over from other donors' samples. The sequence is built from TRBV14 and TRBJ2-3, with 8 bases aligning to TRBD2. The CDR3: CATRGGEDTQYF. In nucleotides, the sequence is TGTGCCACCCGGGGGGGGGAAGATACGCAGTATTTT.